At least ten counts were recorded for the clone carrying this T cell receptor beta chain. Its antigen is not identified. The CDR3 extends over 14 amino acids. Germline CDR1 SNHLY, CDR2 FYNNEI. The J segment lost 3 bases and the V segment lost 4 bases, leaving 6 bases of the junction unmatched. The sample comes from a study of early T cells in non-severe SARS-CoV-2 infection. Study-wide background: From unsorted whole blood, bulk RNA was sequenced, and the chains remained unpaired. Study results and limitations: Matching results from VDJdb favored anti-spike CD8 responses, leaving private and CD4 specificities undetected.

Each cDNA molecule carried a unique molecular identifier. From the 5' RACE reads, TCRdb called clonotypes with MiXCR, one entry per CDR3 protein. The repertoire consists of roughly 46,000 distinct CDR3 sequences, with almost 5.5% occurring once and the leading ten covering roughly 5.4%. The J gene is TRBJ2-7, the V gene TRBV2; 7 bases agree with TRBD2. This clonotype was obtained from an adult who was a healthcare worker with PCR-confirmed SARS-CoV-2 infection or an uninfected control (not recorded which). The sample was whole blood, taken at baseline. This CDR3 is CASSVGAGLYEQYF. CDR3 nucleotide sequence: TGTGCCAGCAGTGTAGGAGCGGGACTCTACGAGCAGTACTTC.